This T cell receptor beta chain was retrieved from a study of tissue T cells after allogeneic stem cell transplantation. Non-transplant comparator patients with other cancers had at least five gastrointestinal samples and no known gastrointestinal disease. GI sites, liver, skin and spleen were taken after median 9.75 post-mortem hours. Study results and caveats: Which tissue TCRs were alloreactive or antigen-specific was not determined. Some clones might be persisting host cells. Shared clones across patients were few; motif clustering revealed tissue-specific shared signatures.

Sample share makes this clone medium-sized. What it recognizes is unknown. The CDR3 is made up of 14 amino acids. Trimming left V 4 bases short and J 11 bases short, with 19 bases between. The germline V gene has CDR1 SGHRS and CDR2 YFSETQ. Using immunoSEQ multiplex PCR, the repertoire was profiled, and TCRdb retains in-frame clones only, with some absent. The profile covers under 9,000 clones, with 56% appearing a single time and under 25% taken by the ten largest. The starting material was duodenum tissue, obtained at autopsy. The TCR comes from a female donor of 60 years or more with lung cancer. J is TRBJ2-1 and V is TRBV5-1; D uncertain. CDR3 protein: CASSPDSTSRKQFF. Written as DNA, the CDR3 is TGCGCCAGCAGCCCTGATTCGACATCCCGAAAGCAGTTCTTC. The complete variable domain, with remaining parts taken from reference TRBV5-1 and TRBJ2-1, reads KAGVTQTPRYLIKTRGQQVTLSCSPISGHRSVSWYQQTPGQGLQFLFEYFSETQRNKGNFPGRFSGRQFSNSRSEMNVSTLELGDSALYLCASSPDSTSRKQFFGPGTRLTVL.